The present T cell receptor (beta chain) was sequenced within a study of PD-1 blockade in classical Hodgkin lymphoma. Across the whole study: Patients got intravenous nivolumab 3 mg/kg every 2 weeks.

On this clone: Its target is unknown.

Trimming removed 5 bases from V and 3 bases from J; junction bases left unmatched: 5. In germline, CDR1 is KGHSH, CDR2 LQKENI. This CDR3 contains 15 residues. The data were produced by immunoSEQ multiplex PCR, yet TCRdb's version contains in-frame clones alone and is incomplete. Of fewer than 3,500 clones listed, 60% to 75% were seen once; the top ten hold about two thirds. No patient escaped relapse after autologous stem cell transplantation, and brentuximab vedotin exposure varied. Negative selection with magnets was how CD8+ T cells were isolated from the thawed PBMCs. Study-level points and caveats: Complete responders matched newly diagnosed patients in baseline diversity. Sources of repertoire differences remain undefined, possibly disease activity or prior therapy. By C4D1 there was a significant rise in CD4+ TCR diversity but not in CD8+ TCR diversity.

The sequenced sample was CD8+ T cells from blood, obtained at baseline. The receptor comes from a human donor with classical Hodgkin lymphoma. J is TRBJ1-4 and V is TRBV18; 8 nucleotides agree with TRBD1. The CDR3 loop reads CASSRQGSANEKLFF. Written as DNA, the CDR3 is TGTGCCAGCTCAAGACAGGGGAGCGCTAATGAAAAACTGTTTTTT.